Each of the 17 T cell receptor beta chains below was sequenced from the same sample in a study of response to subunit inactivated influenza vaccine. Each CDR3 protein is one row after TCRdb ran MiXCR on the RT-PCR reads. The repertoire includes about 610,000 distinct CDR3 sequences, around 15% of them detected once, and around 10% sits in the top ten. The material sequenced was PBMCs from blood, taken 12 days after vaccination. These receptors were obtained from a man aged 45-60 years who received an inactivated influenza vaccine.

This clonotype appeared a few times. V is TRBV20-1 and J is TRBJ1-2, with D possibly being TRBD1 (5 bases). V gave up 3 bases and J gave up 8 bases, with 28 bases separating them. Germline-derived CDR1 and CDR2 are DFQATT and SNEGSKA (reference sequence). CDR3 size: 17 residues. CDR3 sequence: CSASSTQHHGTGAGYTF. As DNA, the CDR3 is TGCAGTGCTAGCTCGACGCAACACCATGGGACCGGGGCGGGCTACACCTTC.

The chain couples TRBV6-1 to TRBJ1-5; 7 bases agree with TRBD1. Per germline, CDR1 MNHNS and CDR2 SASEGT. The CDR3 has 16 residues. The J segment lost 0 bases and the V segment lost 5 bases, leaving 7 bases of the junction unmatched. The CDR3 DNA follows: TGTGCCAGCAGTAAGGGACAGAGTGTTAGCAATCAGCCCCAGCATTTT. Protein: CASSKGQSVSNQPQHF.

This chain links TRBV28 with TRBJ2-1; 7 bases align to TRBD1. V lost 4 bases to trimming and J lost 0 bases; unmatched junction nucleotides: 9. There are 17 residues in the CDR3. Germline V CDR1 and CDR2: MDHEN, SYDVKM. The CDR3, as DNA: TGTGCCAGCAGTTCCCGGGACAGATTGAGCTCCTACAATGAGCAGTTCTTC. Translating gives CASSSRDRLSSYNEQFF.

The chain carries TRBV20-1 and TRBJ2-3; D may be TRBD2 (6 bases). Trimming took 1 base from V and 3 from J, leaving 14 bases between them. From germline, CDR1 is DFQATT and CDR2 SNEGSKA (reference sequence). The CDR3 extends over 15 amino acids. CDR3 sequence reads: CSARVGGSRTDTQYF. In DNA, the CDR3 is TGCAGTGCTAGAGTGGGGGGAAGCCGGACAGATACGCAGTATTTT.

The V call is TRBV19, the J call TRBJ1-1; D gene uncertain. The V and J ends lost 4 bases and 4 bases respectively, with 10 bases between them. The CDR3 covers 13 residues. Germline loops: CDR1 LNHDA, CDR2 SQIVND (reference sequence). CDR3 protein: CASSTPWGTEAFF. The CDR3 DNA follows: TGTGCCAGTAGTACCCCCTGGGGCACTGAAGCTTTCTTT.

The chain uses TRBV11-1 and TRBJ2-7, with D possibly TRBD2 on 6 matching bases. CDR3 length: 22 amino acids. CDR1 is SGHAT, CDR2 FQDESV, per germline (reference sequence). V lost 0 bases and J lost 0, with 30 bases in between. The CDR3 protein is CASSLAPNAGTETRGVSYEQYF. The CDR3 nucleotides read TGTGCCAGCAGCTTAGCACCGAACGCTGGGACTGAGACCCGTGGGGTCTCCTACGAGCAGTACTTC.

The count of this clonotype is one. This chain connects TRBV7-2 to TRBJ2-5; 7 bases fit TRBD1. The V gene's germline CDR1 is SGHTA and CDR2 FQGNSA. Germline trimming cut 5 bases from V and 6 bases from J; bases unmatched to any gene: 9. The CDR3 is 14 amino acids. The CDR3 region is CASSHYDRVQTQYF. In DNA form, the CDR3 reads TGTGCCAGCAGCCACTACGACAGGGTCCAGACCCAGTACTTC.

The chain recombines TRBV15 with TRBJ2-1, with 10 bases lining up with TRBD1. This CDR3 spans 15 amino acids. CDR1 is LNHNV and CDR2 is YYDKDF in the germline V gene (reference sequence). Trimming at V came to 5 bases and at J to 6 bases, leaving 7 bases not matched to a gene. The CDR3 DNA is TGTGCCACCAGCGGGGGACAGGGGAGATCCAATGAGCAGTTCTTC. Its protein product is CATSGGQGRSNEQFF.

This clonotype showed up many times. The chain employs TRBV27 and TRBJ2-1, with 9 bases identical to TRBD2. The ends lost 2 bases at V and 8 bases at J; junction bases unmatched: 4. Germline loops: CDR1 MNHEY, CDR2 SMNVEV (reference sequence). The CDR3 is 14 residues long. For the CDR3, the DNA is TGTGCCAGCAGTTTACTAGCGGGAAGTGATGAGCAGTTCTTC. This sequence encodes CASSLLAGSDEQFF.

This clonotype was seen only a few times. This chain links TRBV12-3 or TRBV12-4 with TRBJ1-1, with unresolved D. The V end lost 2 bases, the J end lost 0 bases, and 10 bases lay between the germline ends. The CDR3 is 15 amino acids. The CDR3 sequence is CASSLYQSMNTEAFF. DNA for the CDR3: TGTGCCAGCAGTTTATACCAGAGTATGAACACTGAAGCTTTCTTT.

The rearrangement uses TRBV6-5 and TRBJ2-1; 14 bases map to TRBD2. The CDR3 covers 16 residues. Germline V gene data show CDR1 as MNHEY and CDR2 as SVGAGI. V shed 2 bases, J shed 9 bases, and the junction held 6 bases outside the gene matches. CDR3 residues: CASSYRGTSGRAEQFF. The DNA for the CDR3 is TGTGCCAGCAGTTACCGGGGGACTAGCGGGAGAGCTGAGCAGTTCTTC.

This clonotype was observed a handful of times. J is TRBJ1-2 and V is TRBV12-3 or TRBV12-4; TRBD1 might be the D (6 bases). V was pared by 5 bases and J by 7 bases, with 11 bases between. This CDR3 contains 12 residues. CDR3 DNA sequence: TGTGCCAGCAGTCCTTACAGGGTTGGCTACACCTTC. This codes for CASSPYRVGYTF.

This clonotype was recorded many times. The CDR3 DNA follows: TGTGCCAGCAGCTTAGCAGGGACTAGCGGGAATGAGCAGTTCTTC. Its protein is CASSLAGTSGNEQFF. The chain has TRBV7-2 and TRBJ2-1; 12 bases map to TRBD2. There are 15 residues in the CDR3. The V gene end was trimmed by 0 bases and the J gene end by 7 bases; junction bases not matched to a gene: 1. The V gene's germline CDR1 is SGHTA and CDR2 FQGNSA.

The V and J genes are TRBV9 and TRBJ2-7, with D uncertain. CDR3 length: 14 residues. V was pared by 0 bases and J by 0 bases, with 7 bases between. Looked up from germline, CDR1 is SGDLS and CDR2 is YYNGEE. The CDR3 region has the DNA TGTGCCAGCAGCGTAGCTATGGGCTCCTACGAGCAGTACTTC. This encodes CASSVAMGSYEQYF.

This clonotype was counted many times. This rearrangement joins TRBV12-3 or TRBV12-4 to TRBJ2-7, with TRBD1 matching 10 bases. J lost 1 base, V lost 5 bases, and 5 bases had no gene match. This CDR3 spans 15 amino acids. The CDR3 protein is CASSEGTGDSYEQYF. CDR3 bases: TGTGCCAGCAGTGAAGGGACAGGGGATTCCTACGAGCAGTACTTC.

This clonotype was seen only a few times. The chain uses TRBV7-2 and TRBJ1-1; 10 bases map to TRBD1. Germline trimming cut 0 bases from V and 5 bases from J; bases unmatched to any gene: 9. Germline CDR1 is SGHTA and CDR2 is FQGNSA. This CDR3 region has 17 residues. This CDR3 is CASSLAPRQGAGTEAFF. The CDR3 coding sequence is TGTGCCAGCAGCTTAGCTCCTCGACAGGGGGCTGGTACTGAAGCTTTCTTT.

The chain employs TRBV20-1 and TRBJ2-6, with 7 bases matching TRBD1. Trimming cost V 2 bases and J 2 bases; bases outside gene matches: 3. CDR1 is DFQATT and CDR2 is SNEGSKA in the germline V gene (reference sequence). The CDR3 is 15 residues long. The CDR3 reads CSARFDRAGANVLTF. The CDR3 nucleotides are TGCAGTGCTAGATTCGACAGGGCTGGGGCCAACGTCCTGACTTTC.